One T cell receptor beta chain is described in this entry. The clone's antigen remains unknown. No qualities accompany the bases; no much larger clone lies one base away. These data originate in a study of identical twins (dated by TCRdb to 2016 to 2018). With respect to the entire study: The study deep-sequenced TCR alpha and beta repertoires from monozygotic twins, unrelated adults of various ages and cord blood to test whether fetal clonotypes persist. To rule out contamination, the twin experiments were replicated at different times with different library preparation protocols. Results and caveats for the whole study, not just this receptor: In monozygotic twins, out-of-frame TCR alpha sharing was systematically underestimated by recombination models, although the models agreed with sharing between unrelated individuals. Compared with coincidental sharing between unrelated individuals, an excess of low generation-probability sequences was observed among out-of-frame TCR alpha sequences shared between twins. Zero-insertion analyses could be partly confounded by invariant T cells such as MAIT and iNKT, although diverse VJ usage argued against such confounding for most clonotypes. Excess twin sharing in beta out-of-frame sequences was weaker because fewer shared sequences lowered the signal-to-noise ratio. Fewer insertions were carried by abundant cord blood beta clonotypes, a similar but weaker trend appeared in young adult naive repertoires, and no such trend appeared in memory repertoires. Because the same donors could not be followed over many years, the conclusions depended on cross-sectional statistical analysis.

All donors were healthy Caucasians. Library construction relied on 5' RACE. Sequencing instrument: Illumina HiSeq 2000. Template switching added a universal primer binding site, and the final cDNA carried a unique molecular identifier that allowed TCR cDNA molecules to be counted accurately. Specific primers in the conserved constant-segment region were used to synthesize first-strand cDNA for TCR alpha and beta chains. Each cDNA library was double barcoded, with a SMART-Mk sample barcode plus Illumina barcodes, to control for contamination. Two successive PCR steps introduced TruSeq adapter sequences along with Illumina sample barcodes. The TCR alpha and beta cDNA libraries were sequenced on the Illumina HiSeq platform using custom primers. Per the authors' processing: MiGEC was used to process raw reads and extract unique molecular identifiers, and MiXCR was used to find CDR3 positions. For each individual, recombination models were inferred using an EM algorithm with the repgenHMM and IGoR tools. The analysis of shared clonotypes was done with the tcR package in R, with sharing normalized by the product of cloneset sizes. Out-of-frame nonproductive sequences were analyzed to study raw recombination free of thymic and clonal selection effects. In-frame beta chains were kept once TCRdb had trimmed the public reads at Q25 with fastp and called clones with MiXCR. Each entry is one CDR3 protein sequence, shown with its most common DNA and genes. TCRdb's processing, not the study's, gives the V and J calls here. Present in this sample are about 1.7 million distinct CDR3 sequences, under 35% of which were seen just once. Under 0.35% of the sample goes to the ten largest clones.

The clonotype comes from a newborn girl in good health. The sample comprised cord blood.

The DNA reads as follows: TGTGCCATCGGACAGGGTGAAAAACTGTTTTTT. Translation gives CAIGQGEKLFF. The sequence is built from TRBV10-3 and TRBJ1-4; TRBD1 fits 8 bases in the junction. The CDR3 spans 11 residues, from the cysteine through the phenylalanine. The entry retains the CDR3 DNA only, 33 bases that are in frame from base 1. Sequences ENHRY (CDR1) and SYGVKD (CDR2) are obtained from the germline V gene. After removal of 8 bases from V and 7 bases from J, the junction retains 0 bases not matched to a gene.